Listed below are T cell receptor beta chains from one sample, sequenced in a study of OX40 agonist ivuxolimab in advanced cancers. Clones were read by immunoSEQ multiplex PCR, and TCRdb kept only the in-frame ones, dropping some. Altogether about 35,000 clones are present, 84% being singletons, with the ten largest covering around 18%. Material: CD4+ or CD8+ T cells sorted from blood, obtained in a trial of the OX40 agonist ivuxolimab. Receptor source: an adult with an advanced solid tumor such as melanoma, head and neck, liver or kidney cancer. Each CDR3 is given with its conserved first and last residue. The D gene is left open where the match is weak. Only some rows state a clone size, as once, few, many or a class for expanded clones.

V gene	J gene	clone size	D gene	CDR3 DNA	CDR3 protein
TRBV4-1	TRBJ2-6	once	-	TGCGCCAGCAGCCAGGTACACTCTGGGGCCAACGTCCTGACTTTC	CASSQVHSGANVLTF
TRBV19	TRBJ2-7	-	-	TGTGCCAGTAGTATGGGCCCCGCAGGGTACTCCTACGAGCAGTACTTC	CASSMGPAGYSYEQYF
TRBV5-5	TRBJ2-1	-	-	TGTGCCAGCAGCTTGGTTAGAGTCAATGAGCAGTTCTTC	CASSLVRVNEQFF
TRBV6-5	TRBJ2-7	-	-	TGTGCCAGCAGTCTGGTCTCCCCGACTTCCGAGCAGTACTTC	CASSLVSPTSEQYF
TRBV28	TRBJ1-1	once	-	TGTGCCAGCAGTTTATGGCGGTTGAACACTGAAGCTTTCTTT	CASSLWRLNTEAFF
TRBV5-1	TRBJ2-1	-	TRBD2	TGCGCCAGCAGCTTGGCCGGGGGGGTCAATGAGCAGTTCTTC	CASSLAGGVNEQFF
TRBV7-9	TRBJ1-3	-	-	TGTGCCAGCAGCACACGAGGGGGGGAAGGAAACACCATATATTTT	CASSTRGGEGNTIYF
TRBV10-2	TRBJ2-1	-	TRBD2	TGCGCCAGCGGTGGGGCTAGCGGGAGCGTTCTGAGGAATGAGCAGTTCTTC	CASGGASGSVLRNEQFF
TRBV9	TRBJ1-1	-	-	TGTGCCAGCAGCCCCTTCCTAGAAAACGACAAAGCTTTCTTT	CASSPFLENDKAFF
TRBV28	TRBJ2-7	-	-	TGTGCCAGCAGTTTTTTTCAGGCAACCGTGGACGAGCAGTACTTC	CASSFFQATVDEQYF
TRBV30	TRBJ2-3	once	TRBD1	TGTGCCTGGGGAGGGACAGGGACTAGCACAGATACGCAGTATTTT	CAWGGTGTSTDTQYF
TRBV4-1	TRBJ2-4	-	TRBD1	TGCGCCAGCAGCCGAGGGGGACAGCCAAAGTACTTC	CASSRGGQPKYF
TRBV5-4	TRBJ2-5	once	-	TGTGCCAGCAGCTTGGAGTCGGTAGGATTTATAGAGACCCAGTACTTC	CASSLESVGFIETQYF
TRBV2	TRBJ1-1	-	-	TGTGCCAGCGTGCACCTCTCCGCAGCTTTCTTT	CASVHLSAAFF
TRBV6-5	TRBJ2-7	medium-sized	TRBD1	TGTGCCAGCAGTTACCAGGGGGACGAGCAGTACTTC	CASSYQGDEQYF
TRBV10-1	TRBJ1-5	-	-	TGCGCTCCACGAAGGGGGGCGTACAGCAATCAGCCCCAGCATTTT	CAPRRGAYSNQPQHF
TRBV29-1	TRBJ2-7	once	-	TGCAGCGTTGTTGACTTCTCCTACGAGCAGTACTTC	CSVVDFSYEQYF
TRBV10-2	TRBJ2-3	-	-	TGCGCCAGCAGTGAGTCAGTCGGAGGGGCAGATACGCAGTATTTT	CASSESVGGADTQYF
TRBV9	TRBJ2-7	few	-	TGTGCCAGCAGCGGTCGTGGCAATCACGAGCAGTACTTC	CASSGRGNHEQYF
TRBV19	TRBJ2-7	-	TRBD1	TGTGCCAGTAGTATAGGGGGACAGCCCGCCTACGAGCAGTACTTC	CASSIGGQPAYEQYF
TRBV28	TRBJ2-2	once	-	TGTGCCAGCAGTTTAAATCTCGCGAACACCGGGGAGCTGTTTTTT	CASSLNLANTGELFF
TRBV16	TRBJ2-7	-	-	TGTGCCAGCAGCCAATTGTACGAGCAGTACTTC	CASSQLYEQYF
TRBV28	TRBJ1-2	-	TRBD1	TGTGCCAGCAGTTCCCCGACTTACCCCAGTGGACAGGGCAGCGATGGCTACACCTTC	CASSSPTYPSGQGSDGYTF
TRBV6-1	TRBJ2-1	once	TRBD1	TGTGCCAGCAGTCTAAGACAGGGGATGCGATATGAGCAGTTCTTC	CASSLRQGMRYEQFF
TRBV7-6	TRBJ2-1	-	-	TGTGCCAGCAGCCTGACTTACAATGAGCAGTTCTTC	CASSLTYNEQFF
TRBV28	TRBJ1-1	medium-sized	-	TGTGCCAGCCGCCTCCCAGGGGTGGGGACTGAAGCTTTCTTT	CASRLPGVGTEAFF
TRBV28	TRBJ2-7	once	TRBD1	TGTGCCAGCCGCCGACTAGGGACAGGTGGGTCCTACGAGCAGTACTTC	CASRRLGTGGSYEQYF
TRBV7-6	TRBJ2-5	-	TRBD2	TGTGCCAGCAGCTCTAGCGGGAACTTACAAGAGACCCAGTACTTC	CASSSSGNLQETQYF
TRBV28	TRBJ2-1	-	-	TGTGCCAGCACACAGATCTACAATGAGCAGTTCTTC	CASTQIYNEQFF
TRBV15	TRBJ2-7	-	TRBD1	TGTGCCACCAGCAGAGGCCAGACAGGGTACGGCTACGAGCAGTACTTC	CATSRGQTGYGYEQYF
TRBV5-6	TRBJ2-1	-	TRBD2	TGTGCCAGCAGCTTGACTAGCGGGTATGATGAGCAGTTCTTC	CASSLTSGYDEQFF
TRBV6-5	TRBJ2-3	-	-	TGTGCCAGCAGTTACGACAGGCCTAGCACAGATACGCAGTATTTT	CASSYDRPSTDTQYF
TRBV19	TRBJ2-4	-	-	TGTGCCAGTAGTATAGGGTTTGGGGCCAAAAACATTCAGTACTTC	CASSIGFGAKNIQYF
TRBV4-2	TRBJ2-3	-	TRBD2	TGTGCCAGCAGCCAAGATGGGGCCCAGACTAGCGGCACAGATACGCAGTATTTT	CASSQDGAQTSGTDTQYF
TRBV19	TRBJ1-1	-	-	TGTGCCAGTAGGCCCGAAGGCCGAGGCACTGAAGCTTTCTTT	CASRPEGRGTEAFF
TRBV2	TRBJ1-5	-	-	TGTGCCAGCAGGAAGGACATCAATCAGCCCCAGCATTTT	CASRKDINQPQHF
TRBV5-4	TRBJ2-3	-	-	TGTGCCAGCAGCCCACAGACAGATACGCAGTATTTT	CASSPQTDTQYF
TRBV9	TRBJ2-7	-	TRBD2	TGTGCCAGCTTCCCCGGACTAGCGGGAGGTACCTACGAGCAGTACTTC	CASFPGLAGGTYEQYF
TRBV27	TRBJ2-2	-	-	TGTGCCAGCAGTTTAGAAGAGAGTAAAAACACCGGGGAGCTGTTTTTT	CASSLEESKNTGELFF
TRBV6-6	TRBJ1-6	-	-	TGTGCCGGCGCTATGGCCCTTAATTCACCCCTCCACTTT	CAGAMALNSPLHF
TRBV25-1	TRBJ2-2	once	-	TGTGCCAGCAGCCCATGGCAACAGGGTAACACCGGGGAGCTGTTTTTT	CASSPWQQGNTGELFF
TRBV28	TRBJ2-4	-	-	TGTGCCAGCAGTTTCCCAGGAACCAAAAACATTCAGTACTTC	CASSFPGTKNIQYF
TRBV10-3	TRBJ2-5	-	-	TGTGCCATCAGTGAGTCGGACTCCTGGGGAGAGACCCAGTACTTC	CAISESDSWGETQYF
TRBV11-3	TRBJ1-1	-	-	TGTGCCAGCAGCTTAGAGGCAGCCATGAACACTGAAGCTTTCTTT	CASSLEAAMNTEAFF
TRBV7-9	TRBJ2-3	-	TRBD2	TGTGCCAGCAGCTTGGGGACTAGCGGGGGGCACACAGATACGCAGTATTTT	CASSLGTSGGHTDTQYF
TRBV5-4	TRBJ2-1	-	-	TGTGCCAGCAGCTTGGAAGAGGCTAGCGCCTACAATGAGCAGTTCTTC	CASSLEEASAYNEQFF
TRBV5-6	TRBJ2-5	-	-	TGTGCCAGCAGCTCGGCAGGTACCCTGGAGACCCAGTACTTC	CASSSAGTLETQYF
TRBV27	TRBJ2-7	-	-	TGTGCCAGCAGCCCAGGGACCTACGAGCAGTACTTC	CASSPGTYEQYF
TRBV11-2	TRBJ1-2	-	-	TGTGCCAGCAGCTTAGGCTGGGCCTATGGCTACACCTTC	CASSLGWAYGYTF
TRBV9	TRBJ2-1	-	-	TGTGCCAGCAGCGTAGGGGGAAACAATGAGCAGTTCTTC	CASSVGGNNEQFF
TRBV11-3	TRBJ1-1	few	TRBD1	TGTGCCAGCAGCCCCCGGACAGGGGCCATGAACACTGAAGCTTTCTTT	CASSPRTGAMNTEAFF
TRBV6-6	TRBJ2-7	-	TRBD1	TGTGCCAGCAGTTACTTCGAGGGGGCTCACTACGAGCAGTACTTC	CASSYFEGAHYEQYF
TRBV2	TRBJ1-6	once	TRBD1	TGTGCCAGCAGCGCCCTCGACAGGGGCAGTTCACCCCTCCACTTT	CASSALDRGSSPLHF
TRBV4-3	TRBJ2-1	-	TRBD2	TGCGCCAGCAGCCAAGATCTACCCGGGACTAGCGGTTACAATGAGCAGTTCTTC	CASSQDLPGTSGYNEQFF
TRBV7-9	TRBJ1-1	-	-	TGTGCCAGCAGCCCGTCGCGAGGCAACACTGAAGCTTTCTTT	CASSPSRGNTEAFF
TRBV27	TRBJ1-1	medium-sized	TRBD1	TGTGCCAGCAGTTTGGGGGTGCCAGGGACAGGGTACACTGAAGCTTTCTTT	CASSLGVPGTGYTEAFF
TRBV6-4	TRBJ2-1	-	-	TGTGCCAGCAGTGCGACCGCTTCTATTTACGCTTTTAATGAGCAGTTCTTC	CASSATASIYAFNEQFF
TRBV6-6	TRBJ1-4	-	-	TGTGCCAGCAGCTATCACCCGGGGGGGTTCGGTGAAAAACTGTTTTTT	CASSYHPGGFGEKLFF
TRBV5-1	TRBJ1-1	-	-	TGCGCCAGCAGCTTGGATGGAGAGAACACTGAAGCTTTCTTT	CASSLDGENTEAFF